This T cell receptor beta chain derives from a study of OX40 agonist ivuxolimab in advanced cancers. Study-wide background: Hepatocellular carcinoma, melanoma, renal cell or head and neck cancer was diagnosed in the dose-escalation patients. Study findings and constraints: Compared with others, partial responders at 0.1-3.0 mg/kg displayed clonal expansion among the lowest. Antigen targets of the expanded peripheral T cells went undetermined.

Clones were sequenced by immunoSEQ multiplex PCR, and TCRdb holds only the in-frame ones, with some missing. The sample records around 38,000 clones, around 84% being singletons. Exclusion of a patient followed from autoimmune disease history or systemic immunosuppression. The length of the CDR3 is 15 residues. Per germline, CDR1 SNHLY and CDR2 FYNNEI. The V end lost 1 base, the J end lost 1 base, and 10 bases lay between the germline ends. This clone was observed once. The antigen remains undetermined. The clonotype was recovered from an adult with an advanced solid tumor such as melanoma, head and neck, liver or kidney cancer. The chain recombines TRBV2 with TRBJ1-2; D remains ambiguous. Sequencing was performed on CD4+ or CD8+ T cells sorted from blood, taken in a trial of the OX40 agonist ivuxolimab. CDR3 coding DNA: TGTGCCAGCAGTGAAGAGGCACCTTATAACTATGGCTACACCTTC. This encodes CASSEEAPYNYGYTF.